This T cell receptor beta chain originates from a study of tumor-infiltrating lymphocytes in primary liver carcinoma. General study points: The study found tumor-adjacent and tumor-blood pairs overlapped less than tumor region pairs. Samples, which were bulk and unsorted, did not allow CD4+ and CD8+ repertoires to be compared.

Trimming took off 7 bases at V and 9 bases at J, with 18 bases between the two ends. This CDR3 contains 14 residues. CDR1 MNHNY and CDR2 SVGAGI come from the germline V gene (reference sequence). Both blood RNA, taken from unsorted whole blood, and germline DNA were extracted. Total RNA (roughly 530 ng) served as template for TCR beta cDNA synthesis primed by a constant-region primer. Libraries of TCR beta came from three nested multiplex PCR rounds with slightly modified ARM-PCR. Two initial PCR rounds of roughly 10 cycles each paired TRBV1-TRBV30 forward primers with a C-beta reverse primer. TCRdb re-called the multiplex PCR reads through MiXCR, storing one row per CDR3 protein. The table has hundreds of thousands of distinct CDR3 sequences, 50% to 60% seen once. The table lists this clonotype with a count of one. Its antigen remains unknown. This may come from a read error, since a much larger clone is one base off.

This clonotype was obtained from a woman in her thirties with primary liver carcinoma and hepatitis B virus infection. Sample: peripheral blood. This rearrangement joins TRBV6-6 to TRBJ2-2, with D tentatively TRBD1 or TRBD2 (6 bases each). The chain's CDR3 is CASKAGGETWELFF. CDR3 in DNA: TGTGCCAGCAAGGCCGGGGGCGAAACCTGGGAGCTGTTTTTT.